The clone carrying this T cell receptor beta chain was counted ten times or more. No antigen is known for it. This specimen comes from a study of regulatory T cells in long-lasting Graves disease. Study-level points and caveats: For persistent Graves' patients, TCR diversity was lower than for newly diagnosed ones.

CDR3 regions were amplified by Arm-PCR using iRepertoire HTBI primers to build TCR beta libraries. TCRdb re-derived calls from the multiplex PCR reads in MiXCR, one entry per CDR3 protein. The table shows 350,000 to 550,000 distinct CDR3 sequences, with around 17% occurring only once. Regarding time point: newly diagnosed GD, antithyroid drugs for less than 3 months. Researchers made the TCR library from RNA that was extracted from PBMCs. Looked up from germline, CDR1 is SEHNR and CDR2 is FQNEAQ (reference sequence). Between the trimmed V and J ends, which lost 3 bases and 1 base, there was a span of 9 bases. The CDR3 loop spans 14 amino acids. This sample was shared with a second study, whose subject was T cells in Graves' hyperthyroidism and ophthalmopathy. That study adds: First-round RT-PCR of the TCR CDR3 relied on the HTBI primer set.

The receptor's source is a woman between 18 and 29 years old with Graves disease. The chain couples TRBV7-9 to TRBJ1-1, with no clear D. The source material was peripheral blood mononuclear cells (PBMCs), sampled at new diagnosis, from a patient treated with antithyroid drugs. This CDR3 reads CASSFELRNTEAFF. The DNA of the CDR3 is TGTGCCAGCAGCTTCGAACTTCGGAACACTGAAGCTTTCTTT.